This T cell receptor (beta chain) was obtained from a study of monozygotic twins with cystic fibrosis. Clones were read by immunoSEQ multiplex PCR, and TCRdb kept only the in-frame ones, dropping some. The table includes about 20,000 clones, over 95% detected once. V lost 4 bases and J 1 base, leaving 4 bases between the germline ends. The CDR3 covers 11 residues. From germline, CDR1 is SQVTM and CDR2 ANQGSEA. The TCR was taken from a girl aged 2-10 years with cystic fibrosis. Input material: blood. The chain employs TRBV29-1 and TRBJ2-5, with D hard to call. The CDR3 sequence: CSVVGQETQYF. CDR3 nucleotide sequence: TGCAGCGTTGTGGGCCAAGAGACCCAGTACTTC. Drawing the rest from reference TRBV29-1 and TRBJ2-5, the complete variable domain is SAVISQKPSRDICQRGTSLTIQCQVDSQVTMMFWYRQQPGQSLTLIATANQGSEATYESGFVIDKFPISRPNLTFSTLTVSNMSPEDSSIYLCSVVGQETQYFGPGTRLLVL.